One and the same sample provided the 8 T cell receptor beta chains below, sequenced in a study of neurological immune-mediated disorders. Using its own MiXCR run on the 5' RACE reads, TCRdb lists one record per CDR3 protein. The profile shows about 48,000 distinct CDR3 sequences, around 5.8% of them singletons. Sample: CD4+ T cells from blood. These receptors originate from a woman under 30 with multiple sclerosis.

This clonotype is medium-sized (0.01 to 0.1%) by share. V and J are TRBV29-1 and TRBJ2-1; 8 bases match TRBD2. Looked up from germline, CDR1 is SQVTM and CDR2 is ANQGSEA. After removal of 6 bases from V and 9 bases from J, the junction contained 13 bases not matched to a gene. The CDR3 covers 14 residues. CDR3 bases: TGCAGCGTGAAAACTAGCGGTGTAGGCGGTGAGCAGTTCTTC. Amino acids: CSVKTSGVGGEQFF.

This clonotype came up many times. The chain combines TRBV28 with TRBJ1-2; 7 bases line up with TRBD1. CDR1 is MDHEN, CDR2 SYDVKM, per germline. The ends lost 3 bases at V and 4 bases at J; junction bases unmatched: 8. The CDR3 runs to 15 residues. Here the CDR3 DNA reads TGTGCCAGCAGTTTCGGGCAAGGGACAGTCTATGGCTACACCTTC. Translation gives CASSFGQGTVYGYTF.

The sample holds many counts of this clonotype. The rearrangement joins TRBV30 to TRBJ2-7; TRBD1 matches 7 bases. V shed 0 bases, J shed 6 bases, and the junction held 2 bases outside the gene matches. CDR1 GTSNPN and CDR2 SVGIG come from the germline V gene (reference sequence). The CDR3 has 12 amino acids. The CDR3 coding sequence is TGTGCCTGGAGTGTACCAGGGGGCGAGCAGTACGTC. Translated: CAWSVPGGEQYV.

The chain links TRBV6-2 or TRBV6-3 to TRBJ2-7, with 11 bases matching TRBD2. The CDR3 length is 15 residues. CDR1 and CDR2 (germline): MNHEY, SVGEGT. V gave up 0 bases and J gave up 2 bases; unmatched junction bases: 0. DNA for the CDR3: TGTGCCAGCAGTTACTCACTAGCGGGAGCCTACGAGCAGTACGTC. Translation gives CASSYSLAGAYEQYV.

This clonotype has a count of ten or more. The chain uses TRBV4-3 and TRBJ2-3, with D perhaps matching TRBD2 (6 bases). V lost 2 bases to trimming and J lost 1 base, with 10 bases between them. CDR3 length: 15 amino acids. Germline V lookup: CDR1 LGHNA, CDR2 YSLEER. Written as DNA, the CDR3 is TGCGCCAGCAGCCAAAATTGGGGGGGCACAGATACGCAGTATTTT. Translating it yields CASSQNWGGTDTQYF.

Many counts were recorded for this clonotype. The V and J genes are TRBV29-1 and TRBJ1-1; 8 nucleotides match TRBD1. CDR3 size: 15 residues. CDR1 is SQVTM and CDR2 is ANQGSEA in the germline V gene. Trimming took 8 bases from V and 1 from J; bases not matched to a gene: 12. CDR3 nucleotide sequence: TGCAGCCTCAGGCCCCCGACAGGGGCGAACACTGAAGCTTTCTTT. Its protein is CSLRPPTGANTEAFF.

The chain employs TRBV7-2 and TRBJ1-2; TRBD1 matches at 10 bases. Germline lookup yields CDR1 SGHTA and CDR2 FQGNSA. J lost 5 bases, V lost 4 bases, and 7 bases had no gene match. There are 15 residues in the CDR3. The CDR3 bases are TGTGCCAGCAGCTCGACCGGGACAGGGGTGTATGGCTACACCTTC. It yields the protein CASSSTGTGVYGYTF.

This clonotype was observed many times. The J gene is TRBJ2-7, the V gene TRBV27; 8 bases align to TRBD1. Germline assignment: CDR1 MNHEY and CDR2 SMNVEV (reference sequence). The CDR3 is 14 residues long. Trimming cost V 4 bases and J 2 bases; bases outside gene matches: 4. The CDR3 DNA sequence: TGTGCCAGCAGTTCGCGGACAGGGACCTACGAGCAGTACGTC. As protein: CASSSRTGTYEQYV.